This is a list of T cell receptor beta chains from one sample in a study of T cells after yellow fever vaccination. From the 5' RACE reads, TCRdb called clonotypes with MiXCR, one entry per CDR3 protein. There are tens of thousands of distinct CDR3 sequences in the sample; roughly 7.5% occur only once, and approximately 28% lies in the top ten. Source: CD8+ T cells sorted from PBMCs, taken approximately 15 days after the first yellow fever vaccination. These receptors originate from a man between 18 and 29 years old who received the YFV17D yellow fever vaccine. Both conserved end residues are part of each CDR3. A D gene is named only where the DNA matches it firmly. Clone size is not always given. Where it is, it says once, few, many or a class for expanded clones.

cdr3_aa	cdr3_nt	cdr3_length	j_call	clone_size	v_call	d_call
CASSRSSYEQYF	TGTGCCAGCAGTCGGAGCTCCTACGAGCAGTACTTC	12	TRBJ2-7	many	TRBV6-2/TRBV6-3	.
CASRQNPGPGRETQYF	TGTGCCAGCAGGCAAAACCCGGGGCCCGGCAGAGAGACCCAGTACTTC	16	TRBJ2-5	.	TRBV6-1	.
CASSPRDSGAYEQYF	TGCGCCAGCAGCCCGAGGGATAGCGGGGCCTACGAGCAGTACTTC	15	TRBJ2-7	few	TRBV4-1	TRBD2
CASSQEILGRTNTEAFF	TGCGCCAGCAGCCAAGAAATTCTGGGGCGGACGAACACTGAAGCTTTCTTT	17	TRBJ1-1	few	TRBV4-3	.
CASSTVGGYNEQFF	TGTGCCAGCTCAACCGTGGGGGGCTACAATGAGCAGTTCTTC	14	TRBJ2-1	many	TRBV18	.
CASSLPFRGGRSFGDTQYF	TGTGCCAGCAGTCTTCCCTTCCGGGGAGGAAGGTCTTTTGGGGATACGCAGTATTTT	19	TRBJ2-3	many	TRBV11-1	.
CASSLLGGGTEAFF	TGCGCCAGCAGCTTGTTGGGGGGGGGGACTGAAGCTTTCTTT	14	TRBJ1-1	many	TRBV5-1	.
CASSHIGQGMNTEAFF	TGTGCCAGCAGCCATATTGGACAGGGCATGAACACTGAAGCTTTCTTT	16	TRBJ1-1	many	TRBV2	TRBD1
CASSQVGPDTEAFF	TGCGCCAGCAGCCAAGTGGGACCCGACACTGAAGCTTTCTTT	14	TRBJ1-1	many	TRBV4-1	.
CASSQGLGFNQPQHF	TGCGCCAGCAGCCAAGGATTAGGGTTCAATCAGCCCCAGCATTTT	15	TRBJ1-5	many	TRBV4-3	.
CASSHPGLTLNEQFF	TGTGCCAGCAGCCATCCGGGACTAACCCTTAATGAGCAGTTCTTC	15	TRBJ2-1	many	TRBV7-8	TRBD2
CASSLLNTNTDTQYF	TGTGCCAGCAGCTTATTGAACACCAACACAGATACGCAGTATTTT	15	TRBJ2-3	.	TRBV11-2	.
CSARRLAGGRNIQYF	TGCAGTGCTAGGAGACTAGCGGGGGGGCGGAACATTCAGTACTTC	15	TRBJ2-4	many	TRBV20-1	TRBD2
CASSHLTGDTEAFF	TGCGCCAGCAGCCACCTTACGGGGGACACTGAAGCTTTCTTT	14	TRBJ1-1	many	TRBV4-3	.
CSASSGIWRTDTQYF	TGCAGTGCTAGTTCGGGGATTTGGAGGACAGATACGCAGTATTTT	15	TRBJ2-3	few	TRBV20-1	.
CASSFINTEAFF	TGTGCCAGCAGCTTTATAAACACTGAAGCTTTCTTT	12	TRBJ1-1	few	TRBV5-4	.
CASSAGPAALYF	TGTGCCAGCAGCGCGGGACCAGCGGCCCTATATTTT	12	TRBJ2-3	few	TRBV9	.
CASSFGTGEETQYF	TGTGCTAGCAGCTTTGGGACAGGGGAAGAGACCCAGTACTTC	14	TRBJ2-5	few	TRBV7-7	TRBD1
CAWSVEGTNYGYTF	TGTGCCTGGAGTGTAGAGGGGACTAACTATGGCTACACCTTC	14	TRBJ1-2	many	TRBV30	.
CASSPFGVRGYGYTF	TGCGCCAGCAGCCCGTTTGGGGTCCGGGGCTATGGCTACACCTTC	15	TRBJ1-2	many	TRBV4-1	.
CASSLMTDTQYF	TGTGCCAGCAGCCTAATGACAGATACGCAGTATTTT	12	TRBJ2-3	many	TRBV9	.
CASSLATGGTDTQYF	TGTGCCAGCAGCTTGGCCACCGGGGGAACAGATACGCAGTATTTT	15	TRBJ2-3	many	TRBV5-8	.
CSARDAETSGVWQFF	TGCAGTGCTAGAGATGCCGAGACTAGCGGGGTTTGGCAGTTCTTC	15	TRBJ2-1	many	TRBV20-1	TRBD2
CASSPSVKETQYF	TGTGCCAGCAGTCCATCGGTTAAAGAGACCCAGTACTTC	13	TRBJ2-5	many	TRBV12-3/TRBV12-4	.
CSARPQGAYYGYTF	TGCAGTGCTAGACCACAGGGGGCGTACTATGGCTACACCTTC	14	TRBJ1-2	many	TRBV20-1	TRBD1
CGSGPWTGVDTGELFF	TGTGGCAGCGGCCCCTGGACAGGGGTCGACACCGGGGAGCTGTTTTTT	16	TRBJ2-2	once	TRBV7-9	TRBD1
CAISDGRQGYQETQYF	TGTGCCATCAGTGACGGGAGACAGGGGTACCAAGAGACCCAGTACTTC	16	TRBJ2-5	many	TRBV10-3	TRBD1
CASSPSLSGTDTQYF	TGTGCCAGCAGCCCATCCCTAAGCGGCACAGATACGCAGTATTTT	15	TRBJ2-3	many	TRBV7-9	.
CASRTGTGSPYEQYF	TGTGCCAGCAGAACCGGGACAGGGAGTCCCTACGAGCAGTACTTC	15	TRBJ2-7	many	TRBV6-5	TRBD1
CASSWGHNEQFF	TGTGCCAGCAGTTGGGGACACAATGAGCAGTTCTTC	12	TRBJ2-1	many	TRBV6-6	.
CASSQGGLGETQYF	TGCGCCAGCAGCCAGGGGGGCCTAGGAGAGACCCAGTACTTC	14	TRBJ2-5	many	TRBV4-1	.
CASSLNSPTSGHTGELFF	TGTGCCAGCAGTCTAAATTCACCGACTAGCGGACACACCGGGGAGCTGTTTTTT	18	TRBJ2-2	many	TRBV12-3/TRBV12-4	TRBD2
CSARDQGGQGSLGSYEQYF	TGCAGTGCTAGAGATCAAGGGGGACAGGGGTCACTTGGATCCTACGAGCAGTACTTC	19	TRBJ2-7	many	TRBV20-1	TRBD1
CASSIGQGVEAFF	TGTGCCTCGAGTATAGGGCAGGGGGTTGAAGCTTTCTTT	13	TRBJ1-1	.	TRBV19	TRBD1
CASALTSGGVWNEQFF	TGTGCCAGCGCGTTGACTAGCGGGGGGGTTTGGAATGAGCAGTTCTTC	16	TRBJ2-1	many	TRBV7-2	TRBD2
CATSDWSTKGFRDTQYF	TGTGCCACCAGTGATTGGAGCACCAAGGGGTTTAGAGATACGCAGTATTTT	17	TRBJ2-3	many	TRBV24-1	.
CATSTRQEDTEAFF	TGTGCCACCAGCACAAGACAGGAAGACACTGAAGCTTTCTTT	14	TRBJ1-1	many	TRBV15	.
CASSLMGLLDYGYTF	TGTGCCAGCAGCTTGATGGGCCTCCTGGACTATGGCTACACCTTC	15	TRBJ1-2	few	TRBV5-4	.
CASSLGLVGELFF	TGTGCCAGCAGCTTAGGGCTGGTCGGGGAGCTGTTTTTT	13	TRBJ2-2	many	TRBV7-2	.
CASSAGLRNSPLHF	TGTGCCAGCTCAGCGGGGTTAAGGAATTCACCCCTCCACTTT	14	TRBJ1-6	few	TRBV18	.
CASSQDRGIGNTIYF	TGCGCCAGCAGCCAGGATAGGGGTATCGGAAACACCATATATTTT	15	TRBJ1-3	many	TRBV4-3	.
CASSLSLGQRHEQFF	TGTGCCAGCAGCTTGTCGCTAGGGCAAAGGCATGAGCAGTTCTTC	15	TRBJ2-1	many	TRBV7-2	.
CASSLTSGASDTQYF	TGTGCCAGCAGCCTCACTAGCGGGGCCTCAGATACGCAGTATTTT	15	TRBJ2-3	few	TRBV7-2	TRBD2
CASSQEDREGSYEQYF	TGCGCCAGCAGCCAAGAGGACAGGGAAGGGTCCTACGAGCAGTACTTC	16	TRBJ2-7	many	TRBV4-3	TRBD1
CASSRTPAPNQPQHF	TGCGCCAGCAGTCGGACTCCAGCGCCTAATCAGCCCCAGCATTTT	15	TRBJ1-5	many	TRBV5-1	.
CASSLARTSTDTQYF	TGTGCCAGCAGCTTGGCCAGGACTAGCACAGATACGCAGTATTTT	15	TRBJ2-3	.	TRBV5-5	.
CASSQAQGGNYGYTF	TGCGCCAGCAGCCAAGCGCAGGGGGGAAACTATGGCTACACCTTC	15	TRBJ1-2	many	TRBV4-3	TRBD1
CASSQGLGHTF	TGCGCCAGCAGCCAAGGTTTAGGTCACACCTTC	11	TRBJ1-2	many	TRBV4-3	.
CASSYPRDGAGKDTQYF	TGTGCCAGCAGTTACCCCCGGGATGGAGCGGGTAAAGATACGCAGTATTTT	17	TRBJ2-3	many	TRBV6-2/TRBV6-3	.
CSVFDGNTEAFF	TGCAGCGTTTTTGACGGCAACACTGAAGCTTTCTTT	12	TRBJ1-1	many	TRBV29-1	.
CASSLVGRATDTQYF	TGTGCCAGCAGCTTAGTCGGCAGGGCCACAGATACGCAGTATTTT	15	TRBJ2-3	many	TRBV7-2	.
CASSPDAGELFF	TGTGCCAGCAGCCCTGACGCCGGGGAGCTGTTTTTT	12	TRBJ2-2	many	TRBV12-3/TRBV12-4	.
CASSHLGQYNSPLHF	TGCGCCAGCAGCCACCTAGGACAGTATAATTCACCCCTCCACTTT	15	TRBJ1-6	many	TRBV4-1	.
CSAEDRGYGYTF	TGCAGTGCGGAGGACAGGGGGTATGGCTACACCTTC	12	TRBJ1-2	many	TRBV20-1	TRBD1
CASSLGLEPETQYF	TGTGCCAGCAGCTTGGGACTAGAACCCGAGACCCAGTACTTC	14	TRBJ2-5	many	TRBV7-9	TRBD2